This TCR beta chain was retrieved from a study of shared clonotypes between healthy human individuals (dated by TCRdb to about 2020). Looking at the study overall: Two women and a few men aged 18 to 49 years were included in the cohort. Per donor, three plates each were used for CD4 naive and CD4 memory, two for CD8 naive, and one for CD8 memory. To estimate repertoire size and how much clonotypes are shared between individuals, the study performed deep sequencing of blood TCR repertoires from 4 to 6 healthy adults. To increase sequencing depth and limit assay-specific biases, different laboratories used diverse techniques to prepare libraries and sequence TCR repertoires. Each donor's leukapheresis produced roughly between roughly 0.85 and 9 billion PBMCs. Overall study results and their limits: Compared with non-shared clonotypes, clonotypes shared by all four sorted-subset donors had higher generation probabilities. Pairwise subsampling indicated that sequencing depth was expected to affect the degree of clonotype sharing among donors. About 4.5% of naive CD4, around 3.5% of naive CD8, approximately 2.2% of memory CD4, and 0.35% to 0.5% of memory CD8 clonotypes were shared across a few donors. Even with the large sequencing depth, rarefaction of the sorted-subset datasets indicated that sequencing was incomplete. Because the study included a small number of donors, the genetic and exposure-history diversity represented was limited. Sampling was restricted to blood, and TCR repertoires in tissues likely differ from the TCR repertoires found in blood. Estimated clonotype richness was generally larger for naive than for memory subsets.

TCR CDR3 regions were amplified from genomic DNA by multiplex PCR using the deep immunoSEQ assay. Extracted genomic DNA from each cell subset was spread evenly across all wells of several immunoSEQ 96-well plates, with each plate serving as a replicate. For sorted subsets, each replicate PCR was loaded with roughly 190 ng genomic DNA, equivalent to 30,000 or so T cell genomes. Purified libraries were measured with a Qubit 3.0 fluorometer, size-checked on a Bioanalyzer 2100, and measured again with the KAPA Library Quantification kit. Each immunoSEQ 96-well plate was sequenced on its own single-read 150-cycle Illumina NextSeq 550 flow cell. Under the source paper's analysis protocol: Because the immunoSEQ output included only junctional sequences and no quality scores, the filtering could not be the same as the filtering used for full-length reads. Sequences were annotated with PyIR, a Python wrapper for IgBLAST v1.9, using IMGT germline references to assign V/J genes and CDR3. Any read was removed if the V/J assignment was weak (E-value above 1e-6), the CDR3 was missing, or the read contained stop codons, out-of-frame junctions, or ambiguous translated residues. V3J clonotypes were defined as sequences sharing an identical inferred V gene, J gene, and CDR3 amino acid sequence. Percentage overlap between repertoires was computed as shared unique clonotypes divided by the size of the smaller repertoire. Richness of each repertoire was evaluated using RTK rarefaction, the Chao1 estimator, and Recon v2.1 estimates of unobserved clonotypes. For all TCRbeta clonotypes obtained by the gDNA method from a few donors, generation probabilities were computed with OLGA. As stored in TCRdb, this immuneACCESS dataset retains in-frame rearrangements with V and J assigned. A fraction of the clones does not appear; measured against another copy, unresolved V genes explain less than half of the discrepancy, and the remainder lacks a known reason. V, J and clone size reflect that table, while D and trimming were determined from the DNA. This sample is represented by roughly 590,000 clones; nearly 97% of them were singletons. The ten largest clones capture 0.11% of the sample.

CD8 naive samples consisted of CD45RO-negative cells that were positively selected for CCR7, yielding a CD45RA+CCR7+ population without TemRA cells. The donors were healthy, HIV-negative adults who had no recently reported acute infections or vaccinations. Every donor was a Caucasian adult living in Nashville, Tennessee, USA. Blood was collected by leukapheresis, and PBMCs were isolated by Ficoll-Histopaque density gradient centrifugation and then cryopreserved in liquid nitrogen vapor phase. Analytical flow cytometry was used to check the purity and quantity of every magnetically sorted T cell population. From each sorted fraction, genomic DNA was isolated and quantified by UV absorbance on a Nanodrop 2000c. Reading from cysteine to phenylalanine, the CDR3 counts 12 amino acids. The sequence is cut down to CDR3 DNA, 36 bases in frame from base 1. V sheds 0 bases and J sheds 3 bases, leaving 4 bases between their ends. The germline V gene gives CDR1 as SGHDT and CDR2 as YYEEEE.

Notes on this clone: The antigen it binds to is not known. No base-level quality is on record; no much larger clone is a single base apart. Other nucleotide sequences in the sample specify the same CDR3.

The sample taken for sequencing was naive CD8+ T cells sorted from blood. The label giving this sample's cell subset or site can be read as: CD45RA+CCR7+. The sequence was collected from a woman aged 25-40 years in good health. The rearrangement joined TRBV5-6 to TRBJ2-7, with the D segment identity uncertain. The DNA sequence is TGTGCCAGCAGCTTGGGGGACTACGAGCAGTACTTC. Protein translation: CASSLGDYEQYF.